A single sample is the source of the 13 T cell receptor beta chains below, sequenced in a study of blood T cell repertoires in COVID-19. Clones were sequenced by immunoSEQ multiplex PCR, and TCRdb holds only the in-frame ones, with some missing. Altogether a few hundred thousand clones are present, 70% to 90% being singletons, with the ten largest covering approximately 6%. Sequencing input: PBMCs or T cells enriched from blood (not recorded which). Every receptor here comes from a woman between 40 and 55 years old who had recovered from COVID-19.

Written as DNA, the CDR3 is TGTGCCAGCAGCGGCAGGGACAGGGGGCCGCAAGAGACCCAGTACTTC. Translation gives CASSGRDRGPQETQYF. This rearrangement joins TRBV9 to TRBJ2-5, with 12 bases that match TRBD1. CDR1 and CDR2 (germline): SGDLS, YYNGEE. V gave up 3 bases and J gave up 2 bases; unmatched junction bases: 5. The CDR3 contains 16 residues.

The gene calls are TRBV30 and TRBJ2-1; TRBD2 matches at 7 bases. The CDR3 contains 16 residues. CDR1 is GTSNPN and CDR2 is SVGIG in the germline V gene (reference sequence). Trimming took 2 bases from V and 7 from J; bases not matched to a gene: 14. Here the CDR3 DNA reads TGTGCCTGGAGTCTAGCGGTTCTCCCCCGGGGAAATGAGCAGTTCTTC. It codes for CAWSLAVLPRGNEQFF.

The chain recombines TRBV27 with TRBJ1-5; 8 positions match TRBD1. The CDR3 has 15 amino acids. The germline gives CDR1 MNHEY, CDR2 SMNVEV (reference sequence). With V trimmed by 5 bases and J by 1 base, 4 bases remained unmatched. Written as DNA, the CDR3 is TGTGCCAGCAGTACCAGGGGGCCAAGCAATCAGCCCCAGCATTTT. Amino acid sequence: CASSTRGPSNQPQHF.

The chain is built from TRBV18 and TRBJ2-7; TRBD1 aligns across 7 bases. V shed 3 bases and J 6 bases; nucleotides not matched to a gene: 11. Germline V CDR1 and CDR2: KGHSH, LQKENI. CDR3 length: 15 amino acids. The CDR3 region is CASSPPGRGSLEQYF. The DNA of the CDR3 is TGTGCCAGCTCACCCCCGGGCAGGGGGTCCCTCGAGCAGTACTTC.

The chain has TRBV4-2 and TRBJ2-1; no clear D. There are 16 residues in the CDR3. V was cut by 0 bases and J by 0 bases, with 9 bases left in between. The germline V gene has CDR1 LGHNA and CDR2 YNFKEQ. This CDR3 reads CASSQETLSSYNEQFF. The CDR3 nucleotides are TGTGCCAGCAGCCAAGAAACTTTGAGCTCCTACAATGAGCAGTTCTTC.

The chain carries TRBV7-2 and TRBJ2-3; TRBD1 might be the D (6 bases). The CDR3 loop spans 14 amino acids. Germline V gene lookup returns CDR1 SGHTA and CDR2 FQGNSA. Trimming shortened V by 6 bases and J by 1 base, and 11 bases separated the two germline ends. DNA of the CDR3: TGTGCCAGCAGTAACAGGGTTGGCACAGATACGCAGTATTTT. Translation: CASSNRVGTDTQYF.

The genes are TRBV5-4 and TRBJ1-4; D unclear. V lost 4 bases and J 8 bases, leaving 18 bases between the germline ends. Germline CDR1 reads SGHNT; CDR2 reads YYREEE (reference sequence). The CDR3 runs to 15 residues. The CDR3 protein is CASSRVPAGSEKLFF. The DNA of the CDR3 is TGTGCCAGCAGCAGAGTACCTGCGGGTTCCGAAAAACTGTTTTTT.

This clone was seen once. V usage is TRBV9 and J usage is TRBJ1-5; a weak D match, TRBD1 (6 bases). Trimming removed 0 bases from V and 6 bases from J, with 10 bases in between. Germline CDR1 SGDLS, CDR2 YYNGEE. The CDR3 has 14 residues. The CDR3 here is CASSVGAGVQPQHF. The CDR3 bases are TGTGCCAGCAGCGTAGGGGCAGGGGTTCAGCCCCAGCATTTT.

The CDR3 loop is CASSLAVQGNTDTQYF. For the CDR3, the DNA is TGCGCCAGCAGCTTGGCGGTCCAGGGTAACACAGATACGCAGTATTTT. The V call is TRBV5-1, the J call TRBJ2-3; possibly TRBD1 for D (5 bases). Germline CDR1 reads SGHRS; CDR2 reads YFSETQ. The CDR3 is made up of 16 amino acids. V lost 0 bases and J lost 2, with 13 bases in between.

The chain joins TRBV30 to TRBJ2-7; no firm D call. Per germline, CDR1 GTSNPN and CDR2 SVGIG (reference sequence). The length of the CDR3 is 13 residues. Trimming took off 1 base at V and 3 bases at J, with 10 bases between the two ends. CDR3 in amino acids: CAWSGALNYEQYF. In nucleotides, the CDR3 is TGTGCCTGGAGTGGCGCCTTAAACTACGAGCAGTACTTC.

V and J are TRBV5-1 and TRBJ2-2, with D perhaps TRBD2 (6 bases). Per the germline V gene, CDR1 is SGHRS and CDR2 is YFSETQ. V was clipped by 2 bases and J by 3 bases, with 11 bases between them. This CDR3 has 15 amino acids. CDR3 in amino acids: CASSFNTGDTGELFF. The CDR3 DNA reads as TGCGCCAGCAGCTTCAATACGGGGGACACCGGGGAGCTGTTTTTT.

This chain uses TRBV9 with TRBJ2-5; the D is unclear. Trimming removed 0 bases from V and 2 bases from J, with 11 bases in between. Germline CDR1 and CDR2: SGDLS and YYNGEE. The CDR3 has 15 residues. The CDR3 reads CASSVGRIRQETQYF. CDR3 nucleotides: TGTGCCAGCAGCGTAGGGCGGATCCGTCAAGAGACCCAGTACTTC. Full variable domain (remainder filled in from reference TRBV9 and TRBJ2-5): DSGVTQTPKHLITATGQRVTLRCSPRSGDLSVYWYQQSLDQGLQFLIQYYNGEERAKGNILERFSAQQFPDLHSELNLSSLELGDSALYFCASSVGRIRQETQYFGPGTRLLVL.

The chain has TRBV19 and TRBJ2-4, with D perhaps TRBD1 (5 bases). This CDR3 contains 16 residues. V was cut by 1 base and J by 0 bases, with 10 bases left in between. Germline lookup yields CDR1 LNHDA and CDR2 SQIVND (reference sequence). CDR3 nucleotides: TGTGCCAGTAGTATAGCTTTGGGGCTAGCCAAAAACATTCAGTACTTC. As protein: CASSIALGLAKNIQYF.